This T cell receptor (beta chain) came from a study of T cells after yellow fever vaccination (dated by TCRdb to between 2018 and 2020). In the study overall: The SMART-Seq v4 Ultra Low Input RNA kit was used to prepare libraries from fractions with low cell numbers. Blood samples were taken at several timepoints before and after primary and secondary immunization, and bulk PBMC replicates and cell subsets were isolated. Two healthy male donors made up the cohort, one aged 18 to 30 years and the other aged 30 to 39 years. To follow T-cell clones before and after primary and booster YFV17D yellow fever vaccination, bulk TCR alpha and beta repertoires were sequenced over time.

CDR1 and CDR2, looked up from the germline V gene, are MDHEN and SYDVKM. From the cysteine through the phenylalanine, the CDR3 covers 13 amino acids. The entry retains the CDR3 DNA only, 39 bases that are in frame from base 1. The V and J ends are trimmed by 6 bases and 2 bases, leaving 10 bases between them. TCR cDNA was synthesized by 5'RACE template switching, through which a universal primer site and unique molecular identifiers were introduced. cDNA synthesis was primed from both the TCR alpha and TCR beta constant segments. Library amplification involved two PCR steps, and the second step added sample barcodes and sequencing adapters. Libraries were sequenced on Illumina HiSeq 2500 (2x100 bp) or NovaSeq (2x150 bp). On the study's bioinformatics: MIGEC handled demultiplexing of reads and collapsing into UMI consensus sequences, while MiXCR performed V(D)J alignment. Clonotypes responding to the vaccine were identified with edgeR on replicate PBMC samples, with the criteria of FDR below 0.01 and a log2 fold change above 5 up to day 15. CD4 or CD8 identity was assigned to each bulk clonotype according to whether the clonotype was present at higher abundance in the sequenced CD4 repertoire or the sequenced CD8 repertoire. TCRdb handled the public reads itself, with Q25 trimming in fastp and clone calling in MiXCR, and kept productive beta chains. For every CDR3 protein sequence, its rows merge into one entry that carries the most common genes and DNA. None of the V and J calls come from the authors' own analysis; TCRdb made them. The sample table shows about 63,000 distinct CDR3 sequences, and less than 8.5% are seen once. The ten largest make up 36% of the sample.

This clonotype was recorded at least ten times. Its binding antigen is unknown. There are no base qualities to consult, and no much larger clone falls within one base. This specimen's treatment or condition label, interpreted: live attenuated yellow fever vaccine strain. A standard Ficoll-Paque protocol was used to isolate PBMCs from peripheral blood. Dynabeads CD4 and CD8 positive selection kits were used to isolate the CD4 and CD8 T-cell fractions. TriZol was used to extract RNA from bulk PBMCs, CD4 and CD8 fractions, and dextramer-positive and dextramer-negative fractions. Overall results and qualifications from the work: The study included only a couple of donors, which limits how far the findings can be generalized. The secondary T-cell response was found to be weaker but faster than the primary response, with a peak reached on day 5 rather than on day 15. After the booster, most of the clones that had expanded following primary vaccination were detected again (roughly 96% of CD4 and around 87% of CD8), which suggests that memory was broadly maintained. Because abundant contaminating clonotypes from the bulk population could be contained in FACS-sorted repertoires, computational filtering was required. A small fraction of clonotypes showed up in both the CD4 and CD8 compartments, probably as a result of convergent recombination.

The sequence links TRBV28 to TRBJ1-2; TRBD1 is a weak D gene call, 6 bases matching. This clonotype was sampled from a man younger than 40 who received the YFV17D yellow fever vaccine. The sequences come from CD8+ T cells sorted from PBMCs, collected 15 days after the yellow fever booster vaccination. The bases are TGTGCCAGCAGCCGAGGGGGGAACTATGGCTACACCTTC. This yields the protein CASSRGGNYGYTF.